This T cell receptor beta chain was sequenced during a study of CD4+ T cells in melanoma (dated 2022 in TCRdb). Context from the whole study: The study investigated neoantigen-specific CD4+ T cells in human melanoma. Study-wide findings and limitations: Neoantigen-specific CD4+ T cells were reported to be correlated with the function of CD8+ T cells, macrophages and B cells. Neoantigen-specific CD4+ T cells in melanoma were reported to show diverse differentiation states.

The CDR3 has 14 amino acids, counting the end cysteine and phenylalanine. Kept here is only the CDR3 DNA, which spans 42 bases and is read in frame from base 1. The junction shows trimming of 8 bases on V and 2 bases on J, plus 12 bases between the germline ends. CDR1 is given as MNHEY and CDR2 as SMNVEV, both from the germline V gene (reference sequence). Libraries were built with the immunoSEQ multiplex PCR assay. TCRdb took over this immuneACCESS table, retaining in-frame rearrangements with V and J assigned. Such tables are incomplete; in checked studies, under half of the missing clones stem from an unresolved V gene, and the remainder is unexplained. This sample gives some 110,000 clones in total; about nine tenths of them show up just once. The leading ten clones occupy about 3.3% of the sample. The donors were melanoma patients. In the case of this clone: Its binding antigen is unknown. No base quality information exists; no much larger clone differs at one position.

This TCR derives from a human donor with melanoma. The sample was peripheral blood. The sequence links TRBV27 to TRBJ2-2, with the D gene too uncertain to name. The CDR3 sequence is CASGRQINTGELFF. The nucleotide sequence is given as TGTGCCAGCGGTCGTCAGATAAACACCGGGGAGCTGTTTTTT.